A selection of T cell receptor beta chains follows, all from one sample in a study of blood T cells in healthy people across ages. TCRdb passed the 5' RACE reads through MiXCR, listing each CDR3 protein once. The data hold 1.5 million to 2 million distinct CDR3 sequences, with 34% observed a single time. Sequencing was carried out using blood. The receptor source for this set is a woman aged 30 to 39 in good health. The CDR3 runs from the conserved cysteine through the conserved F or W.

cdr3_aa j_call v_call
CSVDREDTGELFF TRBJ2-2 TRBV29-1
CASSRREGGLDEQYF TRBJ2-7 TRBV4-2
CASSQSSGSSYNEQFF TRBJ2-1 TRBV4-2
CSVGQGSGNEQFF TRBJ2-1 TRBV29-1
CASSFTGGLAGNERYNEQFF TRBJ2-1 TRBV9
CASSRTPNGADTQYF TRBJ2-3 TRBV5-1
CASSDTSGYEQYF TRBJ2-7 TRBV2
CASSYRPLASGRTDEQFF TRBJ2-1 TRBV6-5
CSARDRTDNEQFF TRBJ2-1 TRBV20-1
CASRGQGPGELFF TRBJ2-2 TRBV11-1
CSARTREGTDTQYF TRBJ2-3 TRBV20-1
CTSQDTAKNIQYF TRBJ2-4 TRBV20-1
CASSPPLGWTDFSEQFF TRBJ2-1 TRBV7-9
CASSPLSTDYGYTF TRBJ1-2 TRBV27
CASSNTGGWGEQYF - TRBV5-1
CASGTGQMNTEAFF TRBJ1-1 TRBV9